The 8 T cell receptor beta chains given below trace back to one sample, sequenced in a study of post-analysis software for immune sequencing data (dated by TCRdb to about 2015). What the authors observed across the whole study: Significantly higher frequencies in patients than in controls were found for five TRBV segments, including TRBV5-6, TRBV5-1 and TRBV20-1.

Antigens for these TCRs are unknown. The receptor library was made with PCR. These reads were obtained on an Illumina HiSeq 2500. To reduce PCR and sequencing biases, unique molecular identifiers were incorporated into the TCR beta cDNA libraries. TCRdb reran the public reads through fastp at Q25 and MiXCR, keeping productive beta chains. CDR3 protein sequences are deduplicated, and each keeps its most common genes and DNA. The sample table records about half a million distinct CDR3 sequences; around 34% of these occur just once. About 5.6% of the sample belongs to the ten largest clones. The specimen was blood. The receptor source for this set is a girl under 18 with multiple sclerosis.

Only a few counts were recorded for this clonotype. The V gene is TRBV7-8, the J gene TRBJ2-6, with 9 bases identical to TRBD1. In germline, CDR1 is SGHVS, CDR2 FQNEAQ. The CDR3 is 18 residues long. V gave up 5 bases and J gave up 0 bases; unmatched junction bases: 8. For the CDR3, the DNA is TGTGCCAGCAGCAGGAACAGGGGGCTTCACTCTGGGGCCAACGTCCTGACTTTC. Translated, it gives CASSRNRGLHSGANVLTF.

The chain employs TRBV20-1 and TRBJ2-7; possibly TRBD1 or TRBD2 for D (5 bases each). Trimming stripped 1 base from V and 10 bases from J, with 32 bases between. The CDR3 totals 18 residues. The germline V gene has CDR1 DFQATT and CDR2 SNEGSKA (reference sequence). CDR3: CSARGRGVGPPSEGPQYF. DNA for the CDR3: TGCAGTGCTAGAGGTAGAGGGGTGGGCCCCCCGTCCGAAGGGCCCCAGTACTTC.

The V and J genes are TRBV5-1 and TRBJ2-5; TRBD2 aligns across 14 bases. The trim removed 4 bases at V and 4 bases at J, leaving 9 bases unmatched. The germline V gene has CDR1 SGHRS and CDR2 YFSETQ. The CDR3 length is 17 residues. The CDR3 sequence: CASSPRLAGGPGETQYF. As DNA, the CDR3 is TGCGCCAGCAGCCCCAGACTAGCGGGGGGGCCGGGAGAGACCCAGTACTTC. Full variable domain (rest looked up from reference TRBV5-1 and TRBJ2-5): KAGVTQTPRYLIKTRGQQVTLSCSPISGHRSVSWYQQTPGQGLQFLFEYFSETQRNKGNFPGRFSGRQFSNSRSEMNVSTLELGDSALYLCASSPRLAGGPGETQYFGPGTRLLVL.

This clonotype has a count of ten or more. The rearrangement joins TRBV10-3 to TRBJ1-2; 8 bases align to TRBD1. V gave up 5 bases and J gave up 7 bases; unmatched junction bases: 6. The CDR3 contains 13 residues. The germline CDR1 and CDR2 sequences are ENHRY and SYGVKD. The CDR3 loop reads CAISSDRDGGYTF. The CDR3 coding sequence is TGTGCCATCAGTTCGGACAGGGATGGTGGCTACACCTTC.

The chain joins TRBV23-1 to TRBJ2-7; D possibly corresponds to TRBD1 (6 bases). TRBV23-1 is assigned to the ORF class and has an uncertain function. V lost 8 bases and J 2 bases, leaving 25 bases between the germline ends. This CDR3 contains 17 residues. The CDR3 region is CASGLGGQPDLTYEQYF. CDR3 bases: TGCGCCAGCGGCCTCGGAGGACAGCCGGATCTAACCTACGAGCAGTACTTC.

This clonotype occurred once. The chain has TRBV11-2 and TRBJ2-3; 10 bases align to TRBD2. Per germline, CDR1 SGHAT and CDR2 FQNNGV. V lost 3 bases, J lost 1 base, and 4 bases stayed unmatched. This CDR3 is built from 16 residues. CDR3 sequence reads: CASSFSGTSGTDTQYF. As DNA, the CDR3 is TGTGCCAGCAGCTTTTCCGGGACTAGCGGCACAGATACGCAGTATTTT.

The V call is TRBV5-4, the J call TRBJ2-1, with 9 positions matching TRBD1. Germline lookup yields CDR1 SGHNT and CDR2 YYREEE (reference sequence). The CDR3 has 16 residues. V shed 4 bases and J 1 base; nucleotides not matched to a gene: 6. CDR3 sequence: CASSGRDRVSYNEQFF. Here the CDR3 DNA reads TGTGCCAGCAGCGGCCGGGACAGGGTATCCTACAATGAGCAGTTCTTC. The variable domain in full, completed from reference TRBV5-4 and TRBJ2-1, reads ETGVTQSPTHLIKTRGQQVTLRCSSQSGHNTVSWYQQALGQGPQFIFQYYREEENGRGNFPPRFSGLQFPNYSSELNVNALELDDSALYLCASSGRDRVSYNEQFFGPGTRLTVL.

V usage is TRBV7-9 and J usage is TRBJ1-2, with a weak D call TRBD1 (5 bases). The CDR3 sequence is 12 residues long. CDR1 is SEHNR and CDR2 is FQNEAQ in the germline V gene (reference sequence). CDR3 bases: TGTCCCGGGGCCCGGACGCAACTTGGCTACACCTTC. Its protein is CPGARTQLGYTF.